Here is one T cell receptor beta chain with its context. Its antigen is currently unknown. Between the mid-2010s and the late 2010s, patients underwent resection in Japan or China. This sample was included in a study of immune evolution from preneoplasia to lung adenocarcinoma. The wider study: HLA loss of heterozygosity: roughly 7.5% AIS, around 16% MIA, over 25% ADC, none AAH.

General study results and limits: From normal lung to invasive adenocarcinoma, top clone frequencies appeared to decrease.

The data were produced by immunoSEQ multiplex PCR, yet TCRdb's version contains in-frame clones alone and is incomplete. The table includes fewer than 8,000 clones, about 83% detected once. V shed 2 bases and J shed 6 bases, with 11 bases lying between them. Germline CDR1 and CDR2: SQVTM and ANQGSEA. The CDR3 totals 13 residues. This TCR derives from an older person with lung adenocarcinoma. The chain has TRBV29-1 and TRBJ2-1; possibly TRBD1 for D (6 bases). Sequencing used FFPE minimally invasive lung adenocarcinoma tissue. In DNA, the CDR3 is TGCAGCGTTGAAAGGAACAGGGCCAATGAGCAGTTCTTC. It codes for CSVERNRANEQFF.